Shown below are 13 T cell receptor beta chains from a single sample sequenced in a study of shared clonotypes between healthy human individuals. The table came from immunoSEQ multiplex PCR; TCRdb's copy has only in-frame clones and leaves some out. The table lists some 2.1 million clones, about 93% of them singletons, with under 2% in the top ten. The naive CD8 subset, CD45RO-negative cells positively selected for CCR7, excluded terminally differentiated effector memory CD45RA+ cells. Sequencing was done on a sample of naive CD8+ T cells from PBMCs. The source is a man aged 18 to 35 in good health. Some clones in this sample may be carry-over from other donors' samples.

This clone is a singleton in its sample. CDR3 region: CASSLSSGEFVYEQYF. The DNA of the CDR3 is TGTGCCAGCAGTTTATCATCGGGAGAGTTCGTTTACGAGCAGTACTTC. The gene calls are TRBV27 and TRBJ2-7, with D tentatively TRBD2 (6 bases). Germline V gene sequence: CDR1 MNHEY, CDR2 SMNVEV (reference sequence). This CDR3 has 16 residues. The V gene lost 0 bases and the J gene lost 4 bases, with 16 bases spanning the gap.

V usage is TRBV10-1 and J usage is TRBJ1-4; D possibly corresponds to TRBD1 (5 bases). V was clipped by 3 bases and J by 5 bases, with 16 bases between them. Germline lookup yields CDR1 WNHNN and CDR2 SYGVQD (reference sequence). The CDR3 is made up of 16 amino acids. The CDR3 protein is CASSDRGIITNEKLFF. Here the CDR3 DNA reads TGCGCCAGCAGTGACCGGGGCATTATTACAAATGAAAAACTGTTTTTT.

This chain uses TRBV28 with TRBJ2-1; a possible D gene is TRBD2 (5 bases). Germline V gives CDR1 MDHEN, CDR2 SYDVKM. The CDR3 runs to 14 residues. The V gene lost 7 bases and the J gene lost 7 bases, with 17 bases spanning the gap. CDR3 region: CASTPPGGGNEQFF. In nucleotides, the CDR3 is TGTGCCAGCACCCCTCCGGGCGGCGGGAATGAGCAGTTCTTC.

The chain joins TRBV7-9 to TRBJ2-1, with unresolved D. Germline values: CDR1 SEHNR, CDR2 FQNEAQ (reference sequence). The CDR3 is 14 residues long. V dropped 5 bases and J dropped 8 bases, with 16 bases sitting between them. CDR3 sequence (DNA): TGTGCCAGCAGCCCACGCCTTTCGAGCCATGAGCAGTTCTTC. This sequence encodes CASSPRLSSHEQFF.

The V and J genes are TRBV5-6 and TRBJ2-3, with no clear D. CDR1 SGHDT and CDR2 YYEEEE come from the germline V gene. The ends were cut back, 4 bases at V and 7 bases at J, with 13 bases in the middle. The CDR3 runs 13 residues. The CDR3 reads CASSSNLDYTQYF. The CDR3 bases are TGTGCCAGCAGCAGCAATCTAGACTATACGCAGTATTTT.

This rearrangement joins TRBV28 to TRBJ2-3; D is undetermined. V lost 7 bases and J 0 bases, leaving 23 bases between the germline ends. The CDR3 sequence is 18 residues long. Germline CDR1 MDHEN, CDR2 SYDVKM. CDR3 in amino acids: CASNLDIRRTTSTDTQYF. The CDR3 DNA reads TGTGCCAGCAACTTAGATATCAGGCGGACCACTAGCACAGATACGCAGTATTTT.

V and J are TRBV27 and TRBJ2-3; D gene uncertain. Germline values: CDR1 MNHEY, CDR2 SMNVEV (reference sequence). V lost 3 bases to trimming and J lost 4 bases, with 5 bases between them. The CDR3 loop spans 12 amino acids. In DNA, the CDR3 is TGTGCCAGCAGTTTTACCCCAGATACGCAGTATTTT. It is translated as CASSFTPDTQYF.

V usage is TRBV25-1 and J usage is TRBJ2-7; possibly TRBD1 for D (5 bases). Germline CDR1 MGHDK, CDR2 SYGVNS. The CDR3 sequence is 14 residues long. V was shortened by 5 bases and J by 4 bases, with 15 bases between the two germline ends. CDR3 sequence: CASSLGRGTYEQYF. The CDR3 DNA is TGTGCCAGCAGTCTTGGAAGGGGAACTTACGAGCAGTACTTC.

A word on this clone: A clone one base away is much larger, so this may be a read error. This specimen includes other DNA sequences encoding the same CDR3. DNA for the CDR3: TGTGCCAGCAGCCCGACCACCGGGGAGCTGTTTTTT. Translated, it gives CASSPTTGELFF. V usage is TRBV7-9 and J usage is TRBJ2-2; no definite D call. The germline CDR1 and CDR2 sequences are SEHNR and FQNEAQ (reference sequence). This CDR3 region has 12 residues. Between the trimmed V and J ends, which lost 5 bases and 4 bases, there was a span of 5 bases. The full variable domain, its missing parts supplied by reference TRBV7-9 and TRBJ2-2, is DTGVSQNPRHKITKRGQNVTFRCDPISEHNRLYWYRQTLGQGPEFLTYFQNEAQLEKSRLLSDRFSAERPKGSFSTLEIQRTEQGDSAMYLCASSPTTGELFFGEGSRLTVL.

This chain connects TRBV6-5 to TRBJ2-7, with D perhaps TRBD2 (6 bases). The germline gives CDR1 MNHEY, CDR2 SVGAGI. With 6 bases removed from V and 3 bases from J, the gap between germline ends came to 18 bases. This CDR3 spans 15 amino acids. The CDR3 loop reads CASSADAGGSYEQYF. The CDR3 coding sequence is TGTGCCAGCAGCGCTGATGCTGGGGGGAGCTACGAGCAGTACTTC.

This clone was recorded once. This chain links TRBV29-1 with TRBJ1-2, with D possibly matching TRBD1 (5 bases). Deletions cut 6 bases from V and 6 bases from J, with 17 bases between. Germline V lookup: CDR1 SQVTM, CDR2 ANQGSEA. The CDR3 consists of 13 residues. The CDR3 bases are TGCAGCGTCCCCCCTTGGGGGGGAGATGGCTACACCTTC. Translating it yields CSVPPWGGDGYTF.

The rearrangement joins TRBV9 to TRBJ2-1; TRBD2 matches 7 bases. CDR1 and CDR2 (germline): SGDLS, YYNGEE. This CDR3 comprises 13 residues. The ends lost 4 bases at V and 6 bases at J; junction bases unmatched: 4. The CDR3 DNA is TGTGCCAGCAGCACCAGGACTAGCAATGAGCAGTTCTTC. This gives the protein CASSTRTSNEQFF.

This rearrangement joins TRBV5-1 to TRBJ2-5; tentatively, D is TRBD1 or TRBD2 (6 bases each). The V end was cut by 3 bases, the J end by 5 bases, with 14 bases between. CDR1 and CDR2 (germline): SGHRS, YFSETQ. The CDR3 spans 14 residues. The CDR3 reads CASSSTGRMETQYF. CDR3 coding DNA: TGCGCCAGCAGCTCAACAGGGAGGATGGAGACCCAGTACTTC.